The rows below give T cell receptor beta chains drawn from one sample of a study of T cell responses to AZD1222 COVID-19 vaccine. Some clones are missing from TCRdb's copy, which holds only in-frame ones; the method was immunoSEQ multiplex PCR. This sample carries 66,000 or so clones, less than 85% of them seen once, and the ten largest clones take around 20%. Sequenced material: peripheral blood, taken on day 0 of MenACWY control vaccination. The source of these receptors is an adult in good health. CDR3s include the opening cysteine and the closing phenylalanine or tryptophan. A D gene is named only where the DNA matches it firmly. For some rows the clone size is stated as once, few or many, or as a class when expanded; others skip it.

>.|.|TRBV27|14|TRBJ1-2
TGTGCCAGCAGTCAGACGAGGGGGTCTCATGGCTACACCTTC
CASSQTRGSHGYTF
>.|.|TRBV6-6|14|TRBJ2-7
TGTGCCAGCAGTTACGCGCCCGCCCGGGACGAGCAGTACTTC
CASSYAPARDEQYF
>.|TRBD1|TRBV2|15|TRBJ1-1
TGTGCCAGCAGACTTCGACAGGGACCGAACACTGAAGCTTTCTTT
CASRLRQGPNTEAFF
>.|.|TRBV11-3|10|TRBJ2-1
TGTGCCAGCAGCCAACGTGGGCAGTTCTTC
CASSQRGQFF
>.|TRBD2|TRBV5-4|15|TRBJ2-7
TGTGCCAGCAGCTCGGGTAGCGGGAGGGCGAACGAGCAGTACTTC
CASSSGSGRANEQYF
>.|TRBD1|TRBV6-1|20|TRBJ2-7
TGTGCCAGCAGTGCCTCAACAGGGGGCGGCCGGAATCTGTTCTCCTACGAGCAGTACTTC
CASSASTGGGRNLFSYEQYF
>.|TRBD2|TRBV14|15|TRBJ2-1
TGTGCCAGCAGCCAAGGGGGGGGGAGGGGTCCTGAGCAGTTCTTC
CASSQGGGRGPEQFF
>.|TRBD2|TRBV24-1|14|TRBJ2-3
TGTGCCACCAGTGATCCCGGGAGGGCAGATACGCAGTATTTT
CATSDPGRADTQYF
>.|.|TRBV4-3|14|TRBJ1-2
TGCGCCAGCAGCCAAGATAGGGCCCCAGGCGGCTACACCTTC
CASSQDRAPGGYTF
>.|TRBD1|TRBV5-4|13|TRBJ2-1
TGTGCCAGCAGCTCCGGACAGGTGATTGAGCAGTTCTTC
CASSSGQVIEQFF
>.|.|TRBV19|15|TRBJ1-1
TGTGCCACCCGACCGGGTACCAGGGCGAACACTGAAGCTTTCTTT
CATRPGTRANTEAFF
>many|.|TRBV7-8|17|TRBJ1-3
TGTGCCAGCAGCTTAGTCCGGGGGGAGAGGGCGGGAAACACCATATATTTT
CASSLVRGERAGNTIYF
>once|.|TRBV6-5|14|TRBJ2-7
TGTGCCAGCAGTTCCTTGACGGGCGGCTACGAGCAGTACTTC
CASSSLTGGYEQYF
>.|.|TRBV6-2/TRBV6-3|14|TRBJ2-3
TGTGCCAGCAGTTCAGGACTCCACACAGATACGCAGTATTTT
CASSSGLHTDTQYF